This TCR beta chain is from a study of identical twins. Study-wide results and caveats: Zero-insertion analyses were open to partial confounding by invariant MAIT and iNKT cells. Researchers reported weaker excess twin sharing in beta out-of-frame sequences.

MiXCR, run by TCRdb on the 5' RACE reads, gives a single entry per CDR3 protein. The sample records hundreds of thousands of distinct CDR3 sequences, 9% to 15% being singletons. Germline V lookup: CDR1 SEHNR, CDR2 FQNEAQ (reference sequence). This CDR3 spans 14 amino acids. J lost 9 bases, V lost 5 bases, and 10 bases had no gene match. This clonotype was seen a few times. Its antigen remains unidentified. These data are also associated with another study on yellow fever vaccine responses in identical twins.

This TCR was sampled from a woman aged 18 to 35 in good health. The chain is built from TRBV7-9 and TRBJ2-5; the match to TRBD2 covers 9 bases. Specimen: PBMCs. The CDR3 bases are TGTGCCAGCAGCGCGGGACTAGGCGGGAGGGCCCAGTACTTC. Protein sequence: CASSAGLGGRAQYF.